This TCR beta chain was profiled in a study of T cell changes during pregnancy in multiple sclerosis. Only in-frame clones appear in the TCRdb table, and some are missing; sequencing was by immunoSEQ multiplex PCR. This table has approximately 85,000 clones, 94% appearing once. The TCR was taken from a female donor with multiple sclerosis, enrolled in a pregnancy study. Material: peripheral blood, obtained in the third trimester of pregnancy.

CDR3 loop: CASSDGQGVIGIYTEAFF. The CDR3 nucleotides are TGTGCCAGCAGTGACGGACAGGGGGTTATTGGGATTTACACTGAAGCTTTCTTT. The chain links TRBV25-1 to TRBJ1-1; 10 nucleotides match TRBD1. CDR3 length equals 18 residues. Per the germline V gene, CDR1 is MGHDK and CDR2 is SYGVNS. V lost 3 bases and J lost 3; bases outside the gene matches: 13.